This T cell receptor (beta chain) was retrieved from a study of blood T cell repertoires in COVID-19. Across the study: From T cells, B-cell-depleted T cells, or PBMCs came the material, which was cDNA or gDNA.

CDR3 size: 16 residues. The germline V and J ends were trimmed by 1 base and 1 base, with 13 bases remaining between them. The germline V gene encodes CDR1 LGHDT and CDR2 YNNKEL (reference sequence). Authors' processing steps: By means of reference gene primer amplification, nucleated cell counts were estimated. Assay: immunoSEQ multiplex PCR; the TCRdb copy retains only in-frame clones and omits some. V and J calls and clone size are those listed in that table; D and trimming were worked out from the DNA. The sample records about 270,000 clones, roughly 85% being singletons. Those enrolled, adults aged 18 to 89 years, came from 24 US areas. Cohort assignment relied on participant-reported clinical history.

The chain joins TRBV3-1 (or the pseudogene TRBV3-2) to TRBJ1-1; no firm D call. The clonotype originates from a woman aged 50 to 65 with acute COVID-19. Sample: PBMCs or T cells enriched from blood (not recorded which). DNA of the CDR3: TGTGCCAGCAGCCAAGGTCCCGCTTATAGGAACACTGAAGCTTTCTTT. It codes for CASSQGPAYRNTEAFF.